These 6 T cell receptor beta chains originate from one sample sequenced in a study of cytomegalovirus exposure and HLA in healthy donors (dated by TCRdb to the late 2010s). The library came from the immunoSEQ multiplex PCR assay. The multiplex PCR relied on a mix of 60 forward primers for TCR Vbeta segments and 13 reverse primers for TCR Jbeta segments. Imported from immuneACCESS, the table was reduced by TCRdb to in-frame sequences with V and J called. These copies leave out some clones; in studies compared against another copy, an unresolved V gene accounts for under half, and the cause of the remainder is not known. This sample holds around 120,000 clones; about 76% were observed only once. Of the sample, roughly 31% falls within the top ten clones. The specimen was PBMCs. All receptors derive from a man aged 60 to 69 in good health and CMV-seropositive.

Written as DNA, the CDR3 is TGCACCAGCAGCCAAGTTCGAGTAGCGGGAGTAGGATCTGGGGAGCTGTTTTTT. Protein product: CTSSQVRVAGVGSGELFF. The chain recombines TRBV1 with TRBJ2-2; TRBD2, the table's D call, lacks a check against the DNA. TRBV1 is assigned pseudogene status. This CDR3 has 18 amino acids.

Here the CDR3 DNA reads TGTGCCAGCAGTGGCAGGGGAGGGAGGGACACTGAAGCTTTCTTT. It is translated as CASSGRGGRDTEAFF. The chain is built from TRBV6-1 and TRBJ1-1; the D gene is possibly TRBD1 (6 bases). This CDR3 is 15 amino acids long. The V end lost 4 bases, the J end lost 3 bases, and 15 bases lay between the germline ends. Germline V gene lookup returns CDR1 MNHNS and CDR2 SASEGT.

The chain carries TRBV2 and TRBJ1-2; 7 bases agree with TRBD1. CDR3 length: 14 amino acids. In germline, CDR1 is SNHLY, CDR2 FYNNEI. Trimming cost V 3 bases and J 8 bases; bases outside gene matches: 9. CDR3 DNA: TGTGCCAGCAGTGAGGAGGGGGCTGTGCGCGGCTACACCTTC. Translated: CASSEEGAVRGYTF.

The chain links TRBV20-1 to TRBJ2-1; unclear D gene. Germline lookup yields CDR1 DFQATT and CDR2 SNEGSKA (reference sequence). The CDR3 totals 11 residues. V gave up 6 bases and J gave up 8 bases, with 11 bases separating them. CDR3 in amino acids: CSARPGDEQFF. CDR3 in DNA: TGCAGTGCCCGACCAGGCGATGAGCAGTTCTTC.

This chain links TRBV30 with TRBJ1-3, with D maybe TRBD1 (5 bases). The V end lost 5 bases, the J end lost 4 bases, and 12 bases lay between the germline ends. Germline assignment: CDR1 GTSNPN and CDR2 SVGIG (reference sequence). The CDR3 covers 13 residues. The CDR3 spells CAWQNDRGNTIYF. DNA for the CDR3: TGTGCCTGGCAGAACGACAGAGGAAACACCATATATTTT.

The V gene is TRBV28, the J gene TRBJ1-2, with a weak D call TRBD1 (5 bases). V lost 3 bases to trimming and J lost 2 bases, with 13 bases between them. CDR3 length equals 15 residues. Per germline, CDR1 MDHEN and CDR2 SYDVKM. The CDR3 reads CASSFLTGGNYGYTF. The CDR3 bases are TGTGCCAGCAGTTTTCTTACAGGCGGCAACTATGGCTACACCTTC.